The 21 T cell receptor beta chains below all came from one sample that was sequenced in a study of identical twins. TCRdb reprocessed the 5' RACE reads via MiXCR and lists one record per CDR3 protein. The sample consists of around 490,000 distinct CDR3 sequences, 20% to 25% of them appearing once. A further study also used this sample, focusing on yellow fever vaccine responses in identical twins.

The material sequenced was CD4+ T cells sorted from blood. These receptors were taken from a woman aged 18-29 years in good health.

Many counts were recorded for this clonotype. The chain combines TRBV6-5 with TRBJ2-4; TRBD2 might be the D (5 bases). CDR1 and CDR2 (germline): MNHEY, SVGAGI. V shed 4 bases and J shed 5 bases, with 15 bases lying between them. The CDR3 loop spans 15 amino acids. CDR3 sequence: CASSSPGRGENIQYF. The CDR3 DNA sequence: TGTGCCAGCAGTTCCCCCGGTCGGGGAGAAAACATTCAGTACTTC.

This chain uses TRBV6-2 or TRBV6-3 with TRBJ2-5; D remains ambiguous. V was shortened by 2 bases and J by 7 bases, with 17 bases between the two germline ends. In germline, CDR1 is MNHEY, CDR2 SVGEGT. The CDR3 has 15 residues. This CDR3 reads CASSYLDTSYGTQYF. DNA of the CDR3: TGTGCCAGCAGTTACCTCGACACGAGCTATGGGACCCAGTACTTC.

There are a few counts of this clonotype. V is TRBV6-5 and J is TRBJ2-1, with TRBD1 matching over 7 bases. V shed 0 bases, J shed 7 bases, and the junction held 3 bases outside the gene matches. The CDR3 consists of 14 residues. Germline CDR1 reads MNHEY; CDR2 reads SVGAGI. The DNA for the CDR3 is TGTGCCAGCAGTTACTCGACGGGACAGAATGAGCAGTTCTTC. This gives the protein CASSYSTGQNEQFF.

A note on this clonotype: Given a much more abundant clone one base away, this may be a read error. The J gene is TRBJ2-2, the V gene TRBV7-6, with TRBD1 as a possible D gene (6 bases). There are 15 residues in the CDR3. The germline gives CDR1 SGHVS, CDR2 FNYEAQ. The ends were cut back, 5 bases at V and 1 base at J, with 11 bases in the middle. CDR3 loop: CASSPGQRNTGELFF. DNA for the CDR3: TGTGCCAGCAGCCCAGGACAGCGGAACACCGGGGAGCTGTTTTTT.

This clonotype has just a few counts. CDR3 protein: CASSPLGFKPYNEQFF. The CDR3 DNA is TGTGCCAGCAGCCCGCTGGGTTTTAAGCCCTACAATGAGCAGTTCTTC. This chain uses TRBV3-1 with TRBJ2-1; D not certain. V shed 4 bases and J shed 2 bases, with 15 bases lying between them. Germline loops: CDR1 LGHDT, CDR2 YNNKEL (reference sequence). This CDR3 comprises 16 residues.

In this sample, this clonotype turned up many times. The J gene is TRBJ1-1, the V gene TRBV4-1; the D is unclear. This CDR3 is 14 amino acids long. The V gene's germline CDR1 is MGHRA and CDR2 YSYEKL. V was shortened by 5 bases and J by 0 bases, with 10 bases between the two germline ends. CDR3 in amino acids: CASSLARVNTEAFF. CDR3 coding DNA: TGCGCCAGCAGCTTGGCCCGGGTGAACACTGAAGCTTTCTTT.

This chain joins TRBV7-9 and TRBJ2-2; a possible D gene is TRBD2 (6 bases). This CDR3 is 15 amino acids long. V lost 6 bases, J lost 7 bases, and 18 bases lay in between. Germline CDR1 and CDR2: SEHNR and FQNEAQ (reference sequence). CDR3 residues: CASSPGPGVIGELFF. The CDR3 bases are TGTGCCAGCAGTCCAGGACCGGGAGTGATCGGGGAGCTGTTTTTT. Combining the CDR3 with reference TRBV7-9 and TRBJ2-2 gives the whole variable domain DTGVSQNPRHKITKRGQNVTFRCDPISEHNRLYWYRQTLGQGPEFLTYFQNEAQLEKSRLLSDRFSAERPKGSFSTLEIQRTEQGDSAMYLCASSPGPGVIGELFFGEGSRLTVL.

This clonotype was detected many times. The chain employs TRBV5-1 and TRBJ2-2; TRBD1 aligns across 9 bases. J gave up 4 bases and V 8 bases, and 6 bases lay outside the gene matches. The V gene's germline CDR1 is SGHRS and CDR2 YFSETQ. The CDR3 consists of 14 residues. The CDR3: CASSQGAGTGELFF. CDR3 nucleotide sequence: TGCGCCAGTTCACAGGGGGCTGGCACCGGGGAGCTGTTTTTT.

The chain uses TRBV6-1 and TRBJ1-2; 7 bases line up with TRBD1. V shed 5 bases and J 2 bases; nucleotides not matched to a gene: 5. This CDR3 is built from 14 residues. CDR1 and CDR2 (germline): MNHNS, SASEGT. This chain's CDR3 is CASSPMTGNYGYTF. The CDR3 nucleotides read TGTGCCAGCAGTCCCATGACAGGGAACTATGGCTACACCTTC.

This chain connects TRBV7-9 to TRBJ2-1; D gene unclear. This CDR3 contains 16 residues. The germline gives CDR1 SEHNR, CDR2 FQNEAQ (reference sequence). Trimming removed 5 bases from V and 0 bases from J, with 14 bases in between. The DNA of the CDR3 is TGTGCCAGCAGCGCACGAACTTCAAGCTCCTACAATGAGCAGTTCTTC. It codes for CASSARTSSSYNEQFF.

This clonotype appeared a few times. This rearrangement joins TRBV3-1 to TRBJ1-6; TRBD1 aligns across 7 bases. CDR3 length: 17 residues. Losses at the gene ends were 5 bases for V and 3 bases for J; bases not matched to a gene: 10. CDR1 LGHDT and CDR2 YNNKEL come from the germline V gene (reference sequence). CDR3 in DNA: TGTGCCAGCAGCTCCACGGGGACAGCTTACTATAATTCACCCCTCCACTTT. Protein: CASSSTGTAYYNSPLHF.

This clonotype was counted between two and nine times. This chain connects TRBV10-3 to TRBJ1-2, with D possibly matching TRBD1 (6 bases). Germline V CDR1 and CDR2: ENHRY, SYGVKD. This CDR3 region has 12 residues. Trimming took off 7 bases at V and 8 bases at J, with 14 bases between the two ends. CDR3 coding DNA: TGTGCCATCAACACCGGGACAAGCGGCTACACCTTC. Encoded protein: CAINTGTSGYTF.

J is TRBJ1-1 and V is TRBV6-1; the D is unclear. The CDR3 has 15 residues. Looked up from germline, CDR1 is MNHNS and CDR2 is SASEGT. Trimming removed 6 bases from V and 1 base from J, with 15 bases in between. The CDR3 here is CASRKTGRPNTEAFF. CDR3 nucleotides: TGTGCCAGCAGAAAAACCGGACGTCCGAACACTGAAGCTTTCTTT.

This rearrangement joins TRBV6-2 or TRBV6-3 to TRBJ2-1, with TRBD2 matching 12 bases. This CDR3 comprises 16 residues. Germline trimming cut 6 bases from V and 5 bases from J; bases unmatched to any gene: 8. Germline V gives CDR1 MNHEY, CDR2 SVGEGT. CDR3 in DNA: TGTGCCAGCAGGACCCCTGGACTAGCGGGGCACAATGAGCAGTTCTTC. Protein product: CASRTPGLAGHNEQFF.

This clonotype was observed a few times. This chain joins TRBV24-1 and TRBJ2-1; maybe TRBD2 (5 bases). V lost 4 bases, J lost 8 bases, and 20 bases lay in between. Germline CDR1 KGHDR, CDR2 SFDVKD. The CDR3 is 16 amino acids. Here the CDR3 reads CATSEGRLQFFDEQFF. DNA for the CDR3: TGTGCCACCAGTGAGGGGAGACTACAATTCTTTGATGAGCAGTTCTTC.

This clonotype was seen more than once but under ten times. This chain links TRBV6-4 with TRBJ2-2; maybe TRBD2 (6 bases). V gave up 2 bases and J gave up 4 bases, with 8 bases separating them. The V gene's germline CDR1 is MRHNA and CDR2 SNTAGT. The CDR3 is 14 amino acids. The CDR3 region has the DNA TGTGCCAGCAGTGACCGAGCGGGCACCGGGGAGCTGTTTTTT. Translated, it gives CASSDRAGTGELFF.

The chain joins TRBV12-3 or TRBV12-4 to TRBJ1-1, with D possibly TRBD1 on 5 matching bases. The CDR3 contains 14 residues. V lost 6 bases, J lost 3 bases, and 14 bases lay in between. The CDR3 is CASRSGGAYTEAFF. In DNA form, the CDR3 reads TGTGCCAGCAGGTCTGGGGGAGCGTACACTGAAGCTTTCTTT.

V usage is TRBV15 and J usage is TRBJ2-5; 10 nucleotides agree with TRBD2. CDR1 and CDR2 from the germline V gene are LNHNV and YYDKDF (reference sequence). The CDR3 covers 15 residues. The J segment lost 3 bases and the V segment lost 1 base, leaving 2 bases of the junction unmatched. This CDR3 is CATSRVLAGKETQYF. The CDR3 nucleotides are TGTGCCACCAGCAGAGTACTAGCGGGGAAAGAGACCCAGTACTTC.

This clonotype was seen more than once but under ten times. This chain uses TRBV20-1 with TRBJ2-1, with 14 bases lining up with TRBD2. The CDR3 has 17 residues. V lost 3 bases, J lost 0 bases, and 4 bases stayed unmatched. From germline, CDR1 is DFQATT and CDR2 SNEGSKA (reference sequence). For the CDR3, the DNA is TGCAGTGCTAGGGGGACTAGCGGGAGCGGCTCCTACAATGAGCAGTTCTTC. It yields the protein CSARGTSGSGSYNEQFF.

This clonotype occurred a few times. CDR3 sequence (DNA): TGTGCCAGCAGCCAAGAGAGCAGAGCTAACTATGGCTACACCTTC. Encoded protein: CASSQESRANYGYTF. The V call is TRBV4-2, the J call TRBJ1-2; unclear D gene. The CDR3 spans 15 residues. Germline CDR1 is LGHNA and CDR2 is YNFKEQ. Trimming cost V 0 bases and J 0 bases, with 8 bases left between them.

The V call is TRBV7-9, the J call TRBJ2-1; 10 bases line up with TRBD1. The CDR3 has 15 residues. V lost 5 bases and J lost 3; bases outside the gene matches: 4. Germline CDR1 reads SEHNR; CDR2 reads FQNEAQ (reference sequence). The chain's CDR3 is CASSAGTGDYNEQFF. The CDR3 nucleotides are TGTGCCAGCAGCGCCGGGACAGGGGACTACAATGAGCAGTTCTTC.